The clone carrying this T cell receptor beta chain was seen once. Its specificity is not known. This entry comes from a study of lymphopenia after photon versus proton radiotherapy. Findings of the study overall: Better survival with proton therapy was suggested as possible, not demonstrated. After the lymphocyte nadir, photon-treated repertoires showed oligoclonal expansion, especially of CD8+ Temra cells. Under photons, naive T cells and diversity fell while effector/memory populations rose. A bigger post-nadir fall in TCR diversity correlated inversely with survival time in deceased patients.

Repertoires were generated with immunoSEQ multiplex PCR, while TCRdb's copy carries only in-frame clones and drops some. The sample holds 9,500 to 15,000 clones, 80% to 90% seen once. The source is a man aged 60 to 75 with pancreatic cancer. The specimen comprised peripheral blood, sampled from a patient treated with proton-based radiotherapy.

The CDR3 region has the DNA TGTGCCAGCAGCTTTTACGGGACACCCTACGAGCAGTACTTC. Translated, it gives CASSFYGTPYEQYF. J is TRBJ2-7 and V is TRBV11-3; weak D call: TRBD1 (6 bases). Trimming shortened V by 3 bases and J by 2 bases, and 11 bases separated the two germline ends. Germline CDR1 and CDR2: SGHNT and YENEEA. The CDR3 has 14 residues. The full variable domain, completed using reference TRBV11-3 and TRBJ2-7, is EAGVVQSPRYKIIEKKQPVAFWCNPISGHNTLYWYLQNLGQGPELLIRYENEEAVDDSQLPKDRFSAERLKGVDSTLKIQPAELGDSAVYLCASSFYGTPYEQYFGPGTRLTVT.